The entry below describes one T cell receptor (beta chain). These data come from a study of blood T cell repertoires in COVID-19. Study details: Samples came from the United States, Italy and Spain, spanning acute and convalescent COVID-19. PBMCs, B-cell-depleted T cells, or T cells were the source of the cDNA or gDNA that made up the material.

Per the authors' pipeline: By means of reference gene primer amplification, nucleated cell counts were estimated. Here immunoSEQ multiplex PCR was the method, and the copy in TCRdb shows in-frame clones only, minus some. The V and J calls and clone size are taken from that table; D and trimming were inferred from the DNA. Of fewer than 350,000 clones listed, 65% to 90% are singletons. The CDR3 extends over 15 amino acids. The germline gives CDR1 SGHTA, CDR2 FQGNSA. V was pared by 3 bases and J by 0 bases, with 8 bases between. The chain couples TRBV7-2 to TRBJ2-2; TRBD1 is a possible D gene (6 bases). The receptor comes from a human donor in a cohort sampled during active COVID-19. Sequenced: peripheral blood. This CDR3 reads CASSFGTSNTGELFF. The DNA for the CDR3 is TGTGCCAGCAGCTTCGGGACATCGAACACCGGGGAGCTGTTTTTT.